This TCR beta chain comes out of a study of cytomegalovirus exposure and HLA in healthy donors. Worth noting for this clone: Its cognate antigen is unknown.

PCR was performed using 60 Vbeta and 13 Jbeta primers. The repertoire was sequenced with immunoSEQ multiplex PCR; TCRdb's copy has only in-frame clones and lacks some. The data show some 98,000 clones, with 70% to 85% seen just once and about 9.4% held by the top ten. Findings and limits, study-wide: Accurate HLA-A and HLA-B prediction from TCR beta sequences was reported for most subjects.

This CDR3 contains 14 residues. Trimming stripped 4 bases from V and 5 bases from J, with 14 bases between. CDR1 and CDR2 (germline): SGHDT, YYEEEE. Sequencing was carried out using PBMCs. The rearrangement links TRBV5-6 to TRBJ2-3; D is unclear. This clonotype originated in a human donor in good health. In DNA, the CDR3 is TGTGCCAGCAGCGCCACGGCCCTAGGAGATACGCAGTATTTT. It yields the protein CASSATALGDTQYF.